This TCR beta chain was identified in a study of immune cell composition in non-small cell lung cancer. Study as a whole: Lung adenocarcinoma or squamous carcinoma made up most tumours.

As regards this clone: Antigen: not known.

Study-wide results and limits: TIL tumour reactivity correlated with maximal tumour-associated clone frequency in adenocarcinoma.

The CDR3 sequence is 16 residues long. Germline assignment: CDR1 LNHNV and CDR2 YYDKDF (reference sequence). J lost 5 bases, V lost 0 bases, and 8 bases had no gene match. TCRdb's copy holds only in-frame clones and misses some; the assay was immunoSEQ multiplex PCR. The repertoire includes around 2,000 clones, around 75% of them detected once, and around 12% sits in the top ten. The source material was lung tumor tissue. The sequence was obtained from a human donor with non-small cell lung cancer. This chain connects TRBV15 to TRBJ2-5, with 8 bases matching TRBD2. CDR3 DNA sequence: TGTGCCACCAGCAGAGACGGGAGGGGCATTCAGGAGACCCAGTACTTC. Translating gives CATSRDGRGIQETQYF.